This TCR beta chain is drawn from a study of shared clonotypes between healthy human individuals. The V gene's germline CDR1 is SGHVS and CDR2 FQNEAQ. The CDR3 is made up of 13 amino acids. Trimming cost V 7 bases and J 6 bases, with 13 bases left between them. CD45RO-negative cells were positively selected for CCR7, leaving out terminally differentiated effector memory CD45RA+ cells. Every immunoSEQ plate was one replicate of a subset's evenly spread DNA. Profiled with immunoSEQ multiplex PCR; TCRdb holds only in-frame clones, not every one. The data hold some 2,000,000 clones, with approximately 94% observed a single time. Notes on the study in general: For naive CD4 cells, roughly 5% of clonotypes were shared across a handful of donors.

As concerns this clone: Its antigen is currently unknown.

Input material: naive CD8+ T cells sorted from blood. The J gene is TRBJ2-1, the V gene TRBV7-8; the D gene is possibly TRBD1 (5 bases). The TCR sequence derives from a man aged 18 to 29 in good health. The CDR3 sequence: CASTQAQFNEQFF. CDR3 sequence (DNA): TGTGCCAGCACACAGGCGCAGTTCAATGAGCAGTTCTTC.